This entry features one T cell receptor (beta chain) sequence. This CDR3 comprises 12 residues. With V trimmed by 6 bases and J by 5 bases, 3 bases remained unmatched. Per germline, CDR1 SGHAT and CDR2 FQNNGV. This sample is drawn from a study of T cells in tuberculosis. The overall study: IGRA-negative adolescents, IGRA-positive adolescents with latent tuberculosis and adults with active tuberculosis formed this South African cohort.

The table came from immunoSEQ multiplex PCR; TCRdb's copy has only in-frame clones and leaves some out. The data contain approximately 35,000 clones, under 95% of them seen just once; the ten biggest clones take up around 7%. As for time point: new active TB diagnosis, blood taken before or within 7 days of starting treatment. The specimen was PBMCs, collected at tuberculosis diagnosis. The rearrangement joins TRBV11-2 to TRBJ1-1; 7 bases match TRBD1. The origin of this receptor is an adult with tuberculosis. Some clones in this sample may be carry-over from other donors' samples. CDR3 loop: CASSATGTEAFF. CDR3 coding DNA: TGTGCCAGCAGTGCGACAGGGACTGAAGCTTTCTTT.